This T cell receptor beta chain was profiled in a study of T cell repertoires in cytomegalovirus infection. In the study overall: Recently identified HLA-C-restricted and well-studied HLA-B-restricted CMV epitopes were used. Public TCR beta signatures marked donors with CMV infection and the matching HLA.

Study-level findings and limits: Dominant in the ex vivo response were TCR beta clonotypes restricted by HLA-C and specific for CMV.

V was pared by 1 base and J by 3 bases, with 7 bases between. This CDR3 contains 13 residues. CDR1 is SGHVS and CDR2 is FNYEAQ in the germline V gene. From the reads, TCRdb called clonotypes with MiXCR, one entry per CDR3 protein. The top ten clones hold around 12% of a sample with 700,000 to 950,000 distinct CDR3 sequences, about 31% of them seen once. Many counts were recorded for this clonotype. Antigen unknown. This receptor was obtained from a human donor in good health (CMV status not recorded). Some clones in this sample may be carry-over from other donors' samples. The gene calls are TRBV7-6 and TRBJ2-7; D not resolved. Sequencing was performed on cultured CD8+ T cells from PBMCs, taken from culture after CMV antigen stimulation. The chain's CDR3 is CASSLGVGYEQYV. The CDR3 DNA is TGTGCCAGCAGCTTAGGCGTCGGCTACGAGCAGTACGTC.